These 24 T cell receptor beta chains were all obtained from the same sample, sequenced in a study of cytomegalovirus exposure and HLA in healthy donors. Primers: 60 Vbeta forward and 13 Jbeta reverse. TCRdb's table, derived via immunoSEQ multiplex PCR, lists solely in-frame clones and lacks some. The repertoire holds under 200,000 clones, over 75% seen once, with more than 13% in the top ten. Sequences were obtained from PBMCs. Receptors originate from a man in his fifties or sixties in good health and CMV-seropositive.

The chain links TRBV7-9 to TRBJ1-6; D gene uncertain. Germline V gives CDR1 SEHNR, CDR2 FQNEAQ (reference sequence). The CDR3 totals 14 residues. The V gene lost 5 bases and the J gene lost 8 bases, with 13 bases spanning the gap. The CDR3 DNA sequence: TGTGCCAGCAGCCCCAACCGCCCGGATTCACCCCTCCACTTT. Translating gives CASSPNRPDSPLHF.

V and J are TRBV6-1 and TRBJ1-1; 9 bases map to TRBD1. CDR1 and CDR2 from the germline V gene are MNHNS and SASEGT. The CDR3 has 14 residues. V trimming: 6 bases; J trimming: 5 bases; junction bases outside the gene matches: 7. The DNA of the CDR3 is TGTGCCAGCAGGACGGGACAGGGAATTACTGAAGCTTTCTTT. Its translation is CASRTGQGITEAFF.

This clone has only one observation. The chain links TRBV28 to TRBJ1-1; D remains ambiguous. V lost 3 bases to trimming and J lost 0 bases, with 5 bases between them. Germline lookup yields CDR1 MDHEN and CDR2 SYDVKM. There are 13 residues in the CDR3. The CDR3 sequence is CASSLFMNTEAFF. DNA of the CDR3: TGTGCCAGCAGTTTGTTCATGAACACTGAAGCTTTCTTT.

The genes are TRBV5-1 and TRBJ1-1; tentative D call: TRBD1 (5 bases). V gave up 2 bases and J gave up 4 bases, with 12 bases separating them. Germline V gene sequence: CDR1 SGHRS, CDR2 YFSETQ. This CDR3 has 14 residues. The chain's CDR3 is CASSFTGLPTEAFF. CDR3 nucleotide sequence: TGCGCCAGCAGCTTTACAGGCTTACCCACTGAAGCTTTCTTT.

This chain links TRBV15 with TRBJ2-4, with D maybe TRBD2 (5 bases). Per germline, CDR1 LNHNV and CDR2 YYDKDF (reference sequence). The CDR3 length is 13 residues. Trimming took 1 base from V and 6 from J, leaving 7 bases between them. This CDR3 reads CATSRVGLNIQYF. CDR3 sequence (DNA): TGTGCCACCAGCAGAGTTGGACTAAACATTCAGTACTTC.

The chain is built from TRBV27 and TRBJ1-1; 7 nucleotides line up with TRBD1. The length of the CDR3 is 16 residues. Germline CDR1 reads MNHEY; CDR2 reads SMNVEV (reference sequence). Trimming cost V 4 bases and J 10 bases; bases outside gene matches: 18. The CDR3, as DNA: TGTGCCAGCAGTTCTGGTTCCCGGACAGGATTGAAAAGAGCTTTCTTT. It translates to CASSSGSRTGLKRAFF.

The chain couples TRBV4-3 to TRBJ2-5; tentative D call: TRBD1 (7 bases). V was trimmed by 4 bases and J by 4 bases, leaving 16 bases between them. The CDR3 has 15 amino acids. Germline V gene sequence: CDR1 LGHNA, CDR2 YSLEER. The CDR3 reads CASSPSEGAGETQYF. CDR3 DNA sequence: TGCGCCAGCAGCCCCTCGGAGGGGGCGGGAGAGACCCAGTACTTC.

The chain couples TRBV30 to TRBJ1-2; D is ambiguous. CDR3 size: 15 residues. Germline V gene sequence: CDR1 GTSNPN, CDR2 SVGIG (reference sequence). V was shortened by 3 bases and J by 2 bases, with 16 bases between the two germline ends. This chain's CDR3 is CAWSVVLGRNYGYTF. The CDR3 region has the DNA TGTGCCTGGAGCGTCGTCTTGGGGAGAAACTATGGCTACACCTTC. The whole variable domain, filled in from reference TRBV30 and TRBJ1-2, reads SQTIHQWPATLVQPVGSPLSLECTVEGTSNPNLYWYRQAAGRGLQLLFYSVGIGQISSEVPQNLSASRPQDRQFILSSKKLLLSDSGFYLCAWSVVLGRNYGYTFGSGTRLTVV.

This clone was seen a single time. This sequence joins TRBV5-1 and TRBJ1-1; possibly TRBD1 for D (5 bases). The CDR3 has 14 residues. Trimming removed 0 bases at V and 10 bases at J, with 16 bases between. CDR1 and CDR2 from the germline V gene are SGHRS and YFSETQ. The DNA of the CDR3 is TGCGCCAGCAGCTTGGCGTCGGGGGGGGTTGGAGCTTTCTTT. Encoded protein: CASSLASGGVGAFF.

The chain uses TRBV4-1 and TRBJ2-2, with D maybe TRBD1 (6 bases). The germline V gene has CDR1 MGHRA and CDR2 YSYEKL. This CDR3 is 17 amino acids long. The V and J ends lost 2 bases and 0 bases respectively, with 13 bases between them. The DNA for the CDR3 is TGCGCCAGCAGCCAAAAATCAGGGGCCGCGAACACCGGGGAGCTGTTTTTT. Amino acids: CASSQKSGAANTGELFF.

V and J are TRBV9 and TRBJ2-2; D remains ambiguous. The germline gives CDR1 SGDLS, CDR2 YYNGEE. The V end was cut by 4 bases, the J end by 7 bases, with 8 bases between. CDR3 length: 12 residues. CDR3 sequence (DNA): TGTGCCAGCAGCCTACGAATCGGGGAGCTGTTTTTT. This gives the protein CASSLRIGELFF.

This sequence joins TRBV27 and TRBJ1-2; 7 bases are a match to TRBD1. This CDR3 region has 12 residues. From germline, CDR1 is MNHEY and CDR2 SMNVEV (reference sequence). J was trimmed by 4 bases and V by 9 bases; bases with no gene match: 5. This chain's CDR3 is CASGDRAYGYTF. CDR3 in DNA: TGTGCCAGTGGAGACAGGGCCTATGGCTACACCTTC.

The rearrangement uses TRBV6-1 and TRBJ2-2, with D unclear. Germline V gene data show CDR1 as MNHNS and CDR2 as SASEGT. Trimming removed 2 bases from V and 8 bases from J, with 9 bases in between. The CDR3 contains 13 residues. Here the CDR3 reads CASSEILRGELFF. CDR3 DNA: TGTGCCAGCAGTGAAATTTTGAGGGGGGAGCTGTTTTTT.

This chain uses TRBV9 with TRBJ1-2; maybe TRBD1 (5 bases). Germline V lookup: CDR1 SGDLS, CDR2 YYNGEE. Trimming took off 0 bases at V and 4 bases at J, with 13 bases between the two ends. The CDR3 spans 15 residues. The CDR3 DNA reads as TGTGCCAGCAGCGTAGTGGGTATGGGGGGCTATGGCTACACCTTC. Its translation: CASSVVGMGGYGYTF.

A few counts support this clone. Other DNA sequences of this sample code for an identical CDR3. The chain has TRBV10-3 and TRBJ2-7; 7 nucleotides align to TRBD1. Germline V gene sequence: CDR1 ENHRY, CDR2 SYGVKD. The CDR3 loop spans 15 amino acids. With 3 bases clipped from V and 2 bases from J, the junction kept 7 bases outside the gene matches. CDR3 sequence (DNA): TGTGCCATCAGTGATTCGGGACAGTTCGCCTACGAGCAGTACTTC. It specifies CAISDSGQFAYEQYF.

The chain carries TRBV7-9 and TRBJ1-2; D is possibly TRBD1 (6 bases). The germline CDR1 and CDR2 sequences are SEHNR and FQNEAQ (reference sequence). V lost 11 bases and J 6 bases, leaving 31 bases between the germline ends. This CDR3 comprises 17 residues. The chain's CDR3 is CAGGLNRVERGTDGYTF. CDR3 sequence (DNA): TGTGCCGGGGGCCTCAACAGGGTAGAGCGAGGAACGGATGGCTACACCTTC.

V and J are TRBV5-6 and TRBJ1-3, with D unclear. Germline CDR1 reads SGHDT; CDR2 reads YYEEEE. The V and J ends lost 5 bases and 0 bases respectively, with 6 bases between them. This CDR3 spans 13 amino acids. This CDR3 is CASRYYSGNTIYF. CDR3 DNA sequence: TGTGCCAGCAGATACTACTCTGGAAACACCATATATTTT.

V is TRBV30 and J is TRBJ1-5, with TRBD1 identical over 8 bases. The V segment lost 2 bases and the J segment 3 bases; nucleotides outside the gene matches: 12. Germline V gene lookup returns CDR1 GTSNPN and CDR2 SVGIG (reference sequence). The CDR3 spans 17 residues. CDR3 amino acids: CAWSILRGREPNQPQHF. CDR3 bases: TGTGCCTGGAGTATCCTCAGGGGGCGCGAACCCAATCAGCCCCAGCATTTT. Looking up the rest from reference TRBV30 and TRBJ1-5 gives the full variable domain: SQTIHQWPATLVQPVGSPLSLECTVEGTSNPNLYWYRQAAGRGLQLLFYSVGIGQISSEVPQNLSASRPQDRQFILSSKKLLLSDSGFYLCAWSILRGREPNQPQHFGDGTRLSIL.

This chain links TRBV29-1 with TRBJ1-2; D perhaps matches TRBD1 (5 bases). Germline V gene data show CDR1 as SQVTM and CDR2 as ANQGSEA. Trimming removed 7 bases from V and 3 bases from J, with 24 bases in between. This CDR3 comprises 16 residues. The CDR3 DNA reads as TGCAGCGCCACCCTTGTCGGGCAGGGAAGATACTATGGCTACACCTTC. Its translation: CSATLVGQGRYYGYTF.

The genes are TRBV6-1 and TRBJ1-1; D is uncertain. CDR3 length: 13 residues. Germline V CDR1 and CDR2: MNHNS, SASEGT. The V end was cut by 8 bases, the J end by 2 bases, with 12 bases between. The CDR3, as DNA: TGTGCCAGCCAACGGGATTTTAACACTGAAGCTTTCTTT. Protein: CASQRDFNTEAFF.

V gene TRBV2 combines with J gene TRBJ1-2, with a weak D call TRBD1 (6 bases). V dropped 3 bases and J dropped 5 bases, with 10 bases sitting between them. The CDR3 has 13 amino acids. CDR1 and CDR2 (germline): SNHLY, FYNNEI. The CDR3 sequence: CASSEDRQYGYTF. CDR3 nucleotide sequence: TGTGCCAGCAGTGAGGACAGACAGTATGGCTACACCTTC.

The J gene is TRBJ1-2, the V gene TRBV6-5; D is uncertain. CDR1 MNHEY and CDR2 SVGAGI come from the germline V gene. The CDR3 length is 15 residues. Trimming shortened V by 2 bases and J by 2 bases, and 12 bases separated the two germline ends. The CDR3 protein is CASSYHQDGNYGYTF. The CDR3 nucleotides are TGTGCCAGCAGTTACCACCAAGACGGGAACTATGGCTACACCTTC.

This sequence joins TRBV11-2 and TRBJ2-5, with 8 positions matching TRBD2. This CDR3 comprises 17 residues. Germline CDR1 is SGHAT and CDR2 is FQNNGV. V trimming: 2 bases; J trimming: 0 bases; junction bases outside the gene matches: 8. The CDR3 region is CASSLSLTGGYQETQYF. CDR3 coding DNA: TGTGCCAGCAGCTTATCCCTCACGGGGGGGTACCAAGAGACCCAGTACTTC.

The chain carries TRBV5-1 and TRBJ1-5; 7 bases align to TRBD1. The CDR3 runs 14 residues. CDR1 SGHRS and CDR2 YFSETQ come from the germline V gene. Trimming cost V 3 bases and J 5 bases; bases outside gene matches: 5. CDR3 nucleotide sequence: TGCGCCAGCAGCTCCGGACAGGAAGATCAGCCCCAGCATTTT. It specifies CASSSGQEDQPQHF.